This T cell receptor beta chain was observed in a study of cytomegalovirus exposure and HLA in healthy donors (dated by TCRdb to about 2017). Context from the whole study: In an earlier analysis of around 540 of the donors, about 260 Gb of sequence data and just under 120 million unique TCR beta sequences from roughly 190 million T cells were reported. An early release covering roughly 600 HLA-typed donors comprised about 290 gigabases of sequencing data and around 80 million unique TCR sequences. Of the 300 to 450 genotyped donors, 81% were placed in the genetic ancestry cluster associated with self-reported Caucasian donors. The study aimed to test whether cataloging public T cell receptors could reveal signatures of past pathogen exposure. The T cell repertoires of 666 subjects were profiled by immunosequencing and related to cytomegalovirus serostatus. Along with the approximately 650-subject first cohort, a separate validation cohort of 120 different subjects was used. To predict cytomegalovirus infection status, the study brought together high-throughput TCR immunosequencing, statistical association of individual TCRs with disease status, and machine learning. A later analysis re-examined previously published TCR beta repertoires from more than 550 donors and added high-resolution HLA genotyping to investigate patterns of TCR occurrence. Rather than using new phenotypic data, the later analysis identified candidate immune exposures from TCR beta sequences and from how often those sequences occurred across donors. To decide whether each TCR beta V gene segment behaved as functional or pseudogenic, an earlier analysis of some 540 of the donors relied on high-throughput TCR beta sequencing. Donor age, sex, ethnicity and CMV serostatus were compiled together with the repertoire data. A later genetic analysis took genome-wide SNP genotypes for about 55% of the roughly 670 donors and used that subset as a discovery cohort. All discovery cohort repertoires had been generated using a single sequencing platform. Class I and class II HLA loci were covered by the typing at four-digit resolution. The number of donors typed differed by locus, with about 620-630 for A, B, C, DRB1 and DQB1, more than 500 for DQA1, approximately 580 for DPA1, and 472 for DPB1. Roughly 5 DR-DQ haplotypes were handled as single units for association and clustering, since linkage in the cohort was strong. Among about 390 genotyped donors of the cohort, an average of approximately 230,000 unique TCR beta nucleotide sequences were sequenced per donor, 15% to 20% of them non-productive.

Measured from the cysteine to the phenylalanine, the CDR3 is 16 residues long. Left in the record is the CDR3 DNA by itself, 48 bases read in frame from the first base. The junction shows trimming of 1 base on V and 8 bases on J, plus 18 bases between the germline ends. CDR1 and CDR2, per the germline V gene, are LGHNA and YNFKEQ. The cohort consisted of some 730 healthy bone marrow donors. Cohort members were all nominally healthy when sampled, although unrecorded immune exposures were likely present. The donor tested CMV seronegative, placing the donor among the 300 to 400 seronegative members of the cohort. A peripheral blood sample was provided by each donor, and peripheral blood mononuclear cells were used for TCR beta sequencing. Genomic DNA extraction from the blood cell samples was performed with the Qiagen DNeasy Blood Extraction Kit. The library relied on the immunoSEQ multiplex PCR assay. A mixture of 60 forward primers for TCR Vbeta segments and 13 reverse primers for TCR Jbeta segments was used in the multiplex PCR. A multiplex PCR assay on genomic DNA amplified the CDR3 region of rearranged TCR beta genes. The amplified TCR beta libraries were sequenced on the Illumina HiSeq System as 87-base-pair reads. Turning to the authors' computational methods: A later analysis tallied roughly 78 million unique TCR beta chains across the 650 to 750 repertoires, and approximately 12 million of those chains were shared by two or more donors. A nearest-neighbor algorithm error-corrected the raw reads and collapsed the reads into unique sequences, merging closely related sequences to remove PCR and sequencing errors. Alignment of CDR3 sequences to IMGT reference sequences was used to assign V, D and J gene segments. For a sequence to be retained, at least a six-nucleotide match to both a V gene segment and a J gene segment was required. Rearrangements were classified as productive when the CDR3 lacked stop codons and remained in frame with V and J, and all other rearrangements were classified as non-productive. CDR3 was defined by IMGT convention, running from the second conserved V-encoded cysteine to the conserved J-encoded phenylalanine. The earlier analysis of about 640 of the donors excluded any sequence lacking an unambiguous match to a single V gene segment. An earlier analysis of roughly 590 of the donors called V segments functional above 56.7% productive rearrangements and segregating when the between-donor standard deviation exceeded 5%. A statistical classification framework was built for diagnosing cytomegalovirus status from the catalog of TCR beta chain sequences. In a later analysis, V and J genes were assigned by comparing TCR nucleotide sequences against IMGT/GENE-DB human TR gene sequences. In a later analysis, CDR3 sequences and most-parsimonious VDJ recombination scenarios were assigned using the TCRdist pipeline. In a later analysis, each TCR beta chain was defined by its CDR3 amino acid sequence together with its V-gene family, and reads lacking a unique V-gene family were excluded. In a later analysis, 450 to 600 highly shared, low-generation-probability nucleotide sequences were removed to address suspected cross-contamination and a sequencing artifact. For each public chain, a later analysis derived a clonal expansion index from normalized ranks of inferred template counts within each repertoire. In a later analysis, generation probabilities were computed with a VDJ recombination model fitted to out-of-frame rearrangements, and the resulting probabilities were checked against IGoR. In a later analysis, TCR-TCR, TCR-HLA and TCR-CMV co-occurrence was scored with hypergeometric tests, and a repertoire-size bias correction was applied to TCR pairs. A later analysis estimated false discovery rates by permuting HLA or CMV assignments 20 times. A later analysis grouped co-occurring TCRs with DBSCAN, adding TCRdist sequence similarity when clustering within HLA-allele-positive subsets. For co-occurrence clustering, repertoires with fewer than 30,000 or more than 120,000 public chains were excluded, along with a handful of repertoires with anomalous nucleotide sharing. This is the immuneACCESS table as TCRdb keeps it, with only in-frame sequences that have V and J called. A part of the clones is gone; compared with another copy, unresolved V genes explain less than half, and the rest is unexplained. The V and J calls and the clone size are those of that table, but D and trimming were determined from the DNA. This sample's table lists 45,000 or so clones. Less than 20% of the sample is taken by the ten largest.

Beyond this particular receptor, the publication reports: The classifier was reported to diagnose cytomegalovirus status with high specificity and sensitivity in both the original cohort and the validation cohort. The authors suggested that the approach could potentially be extended to other disease states and immunological phenotypes. A group of highly shared sequence variants was considered likely to be a technical artifact of the sequencing pipeline. Several of the top co-occurrence clusters appeared to be linked to parvovirus B19, influenza, CMV and Epstein-Barr virus, according to a later analysis. In a later analysis, the rate of TCR association differed among HLA loci, with DRB1 alleles having the most associated TCRs and HLA-C alleles having the fewest. CMV serostatus was the only immune exposure information available for the cohort. In a later genetic analysis, a missense DCLRE1C variant was associated with V-gene and J-gene trimming of TCR beta chains, and the association was replicated in an independent cohort. In a later analysis, HLA-associated TCR beta chains showed more clonal expansion and lower generation probabilities than non-associated chains that were equally common. Three of the identified cytomegalovirus-associated TCR beta chains were confirmed in vitro to be specific for cytomegalovirus antigens. While some public TCRs were present in many individuals, most TCR sequences turned up only very rarely across donors. Because HLA typing was unavailable for some donors at each locus, only the typed subset was used in association tests. Seventeen rarely observed V segments, including chromosome 9 orphons, were excluded from the earlier analysis of some 590 of the donors because counts were too low. The cohort was sequenced for TCR beta chains only, and without alpha or paired-chain data the features that could be detected were limited. The study gave a list of some 150 TCR beta chains associated with cytomegalovirus. Strong co-occurrence of HLA alleles, especially DR and DQ, made assigning TCR associations to individual alleles difficult. A further reported finding was that TCR beta sequences accurately predicted the HLA-A and HLA-B alleles for most subjects in the first cohort. Sequencing depth was assumed to be roughly uniform across donors in the presence/absence analyses, though that assumption may not hold. Correlated functional status among segregating V segments might be attributable to linkage disequilibrium, but an unknown experimental factor could not be ruled out. At a false discovery rate of 0.05, a later analysis linked 16,000 or so TCR beta sequences to specific HLA alleles. In a later analysis, most CMV-associated TCR beta chains were found to appear HLA-restricted, with HLA associations seemingly driven largely by CMV exposure. Compared with the approximately 670-donor mean, donors in an Asian-associated ancestry cluster had fewer N-insertions in productive TCRs, according to a later genetic analysis. Some IMGT-functional V segments, including TRBV6-2 and TRBV6-3, could not be told apart with the 87-base-pair reads, so those segments were excluded. In an earlier analysis of fewer than 700 of the donors, most TCR beta V segments appeared in productive rearrangements about 87% or about 30% of the time, broadly matching IMGT annotations.

Comments on this clone: No cognate antigen has been identified for it.

The sequence derives from a male donor in good health and CMV-seronegative. Sequencing was carried out using PBMCs. In this chain, TRBV4-2 is recombined with TRBJ2-1; the D segment could be TRBD2, given 6 matching bases. DNA sequence: TGTGCCAGCAGCCAAGGTTCGGGACTCCCGGCCCATGAGCAGTTCTTC. The encoded protein is CASSQGSGLPAHEQFF.